The 10 T cell receptor beta chains listed next were all sequenced from one sample in a study of cytomegalovirus exposure and HLA in healthy donors. Both 60 Vbeta primers and 13 Jbeta primers went into the PCR. Method: immunoSEQ multiplex PCR; TCRdb's copy keeps in-frame clones and lacks some. The sample shows under 250,000 clones, 60% to 80% of them seen only once. The sample consisted of PBMCs. Receptors originate from a woman aged 25 to 39 in good health and CMV-seronegative.

The chain carries TRBV5-8 and TRBJ2-3; 7 bases are shared with TRBD1. From germline, CDR1 is SGHTS and CDR2 YDEGEE. Unmatched junction bases numbered 7, after V lost 5 bases and J lost 1 base. CDR3 length: 15 residues. CDR3 nucleotides: TGTGCCAGCAGTACGGTTGGGACAGGCACAGATACGCAGTATTTT. Translation: CASSTVGTGTDTQYF.

The V gene is TRBV7-9, the J gene TRBJ2-1; 12 nucleotides match TRBD2. CDR3 length: 18 amino acids. The trim removed 5 bases at V and 0 bases at J, leaving 8 bases unmatched. Germline V gene data show CDR1 as SEHNR and CDR2 as FQNEAQ (reference sequence). The CDR3 spells CASSPGLAGPYSYNEQFF. The CDR3 DNA reads as TGTGCCAGCAGCCCGGGACTAGCGGGCCCCTACTCCTACAATGAGCAGTTCTTC.

The chain employs TRBV6-6 and TRBJ2-5, with D possibly TRBD1 on 6 matching bases. Germline loops: CDR1 MNHNY, CDR2 SVGAGI (reference sequence). This CDR3 contains 14 residues. Trimming cost V 6 bases and J 1 base, with 12 bases left between them. The CDR3: CASSSAGAQETQYF. The CDR3 DNA sequence: TGTGCCAGCAGCTCCGCAGGGGCCCAAGAGACCCAGTACTTC.

The V call is TRBV4-1, the J call TRBJ2-1; 8 bases are a match to TRBD1. V dropped 1 base and J dropped 4; count of bases not matched to a gene: 6. CDR1 and CDR2 (germline): MGHRA, YSYEKL. There are 16 residues in the CDR3. The CDR3 sequence: CASSQVAGGLYNEQFF. The CDR3 DNA reads as TGCGCCAGCAGCCAAGTTGCAGGGGGCCTATACAATGAGCAGTTCTTC.

The gene calls are TRBV5-6 and TRBJ2-1; the match to TRBD2 covers 8 bases. The germline V gene has CDR1 SGHDT and CDR2 YYEEEE. V lost 3 bases and J lost 10; bases outside the gene matches: 6. This CDR3 has 13 amino acids. The CDR3 nucleotides are TGTGCCAGCAGCTCGCTCGGGGGGGGCGAGCAGTTCTTC. Amino acids: CASSSLGGGEQFF.

There are a few counts of this clone. The chain has TRBV15 and TRBJ2-7, with 9 positions matching TRBD1. From germline, CDR1 is LNHNV and CDR2 YYDKDF (reference sequence). This CDR3 contains 15 residues. Unmatched junction bases numbered 8, after V lost 5 bases and J lost 3 bases. CDR3 coding DNA: TGTGCCACCAGCGCCTCGACAGGGGGAGGCTACGAGCAGTACTTC. Protein sequence: CATSASTGGGYEQYF.

This clone has only a few counts. V and J are TRBV9 and TRBJ1-1, with D maybe TRBD1 (6 bases). Trimming removed 4 bases from V and 0 bases from J, with 13 bases in between. This CDR3 contains 15 residues. Germline assignment: CDR1 SGDLS and CDR2 YYNGEE. CDR3 loop: CASSIQGQLNTEAFF. The CDR3 DNA follows: TGTGCCAGCAGCATCCAGGGACAACTGAACACTGAAGCTTTCTTT. The full variable domain, rest sourced from reference TRBV9 and TRBJ1-1, is DSGVTQTPKHLITATGQRVTLRCSPRSGDLSVYWYQQSLDQGLQFLIQYYNGEERAKGNILERFSAQQFPDLHSELNLSSLELGDSALYFCASSIQGQLNTEAFFGQGTRLTVV.

The chain carries TRBV4-1 and TRBJ2-7; 8 nucleotides match TRBD1. The V segment lost 2 bases and the J segment 2 bases; nucleotides outside the gene matches: 8. Looked up from germline, CDR1 is MGHRA and CDR2 is YSYEKL. CDR3 length equals 16 residues. The CDR3 sequence: CASSQRDRGDAYEQYF. In DNA form, the CDR3 reads TGCGCCAGCAGCCAAAGAGACAGGGGCGACGCCTACGAGCAGTACTTC.

The chain carries TRBV18 and TRBJ1-2, with 7 bases lining up with TRBD1. The CDR3 sequence is 15 residues long. Germline CDR1 KGHSH, CDR2 LQKENI. The J segment lost 3 bases and the V segment lost 1 base, leaving 5 bases of the junction unmatched. The CDR3 DNA sequence: TGTGCCAGCTCACCACGCACAGGGGTAGACTATGGCTACACCTTC. It yields the protein CASSPRTGVDYGYTF.

Remarks on this clone: One junction end disagrees with the germline gene, perhaps due to a read error. The chain links TRBV7-9 to TRBJ2-7, with D possibly matching TRBD2 (5 bases). The CDR3 is 12 residues long. Germline lookup yields CDR1 SEHNR and CDR2 FQNEAQ (reference sequence). The CDR3 spells CSSSPLAYEQYF. CDR3 sequence (DNA): TGTTCCAGCAGTCCACTAGCCTACGAGCAGTACTTC.